This TCR beta chain was profiled in a study of technical replicates of blood from a few donors. Trimming took off 7 bases at V and 5 bases at J, with 15 bases between the two ends. Germline CDR1 SGHDT, CDR2 YYEEEE. The CDR3 runs 13 residues. Generated by immunoSEQ multiplex PCR, the TCRdb table keeps only in-frame clones and is missing some. The table includes fewer than 95,000 clones, roughly 90% detected once. The sample consisted of T cells isolated from PBMCs. V is TRBV5-6 and J is TRBJ1-1, with D perhaps matching TRBD1 (6 bases). This TCR came from a human donor in good health. CDR3 bases: TGTGCCAGCCCGACCCCAGGGGTAACTGAAGCTTTCTTT. Translating it yields CASPTPGVTEAFF.